This T cell receptor (beta chain) appears in the sequencing data of a study of shared clonotypes between healthy human individuals. A CD45RA+ naive subset and a CD45RA-negative memory subset were split from CD4+ cells. Study observations and caveats: In a handful of donors, about 5% of naive CD4 clonotypes appeared in common.

This clone was recorded a few times. The antigen is not known. Sequenced by immunoSEQ multiplex PCR; TCRdb stores in-frame clones only, minus some. The sample holds about 710,000 clones, approximately 72% seen once. The ends lost 8 bases at V and 6 bases at J; junction bases unmatched: 1. Germline V gene sequence: CDR1 SGHNT, CDR2 YENEEA. The CDR3 is 13 amino acids. Sequencing input: memory CD4+ T cells sorted from blood. Stated subset: CD45RA-negative fraction. V is TRBV11-3 and J is TRBJ2-1; 13 bases line up with TRBD2. The source of this sequence is a woman under 40 in good health. The CDR3 nucleotides read TGTGCCAGCGGGACTAGCGGGATCAATGAGCAGTTCTTC. Encoded protein: CASGTSGINEQFF.